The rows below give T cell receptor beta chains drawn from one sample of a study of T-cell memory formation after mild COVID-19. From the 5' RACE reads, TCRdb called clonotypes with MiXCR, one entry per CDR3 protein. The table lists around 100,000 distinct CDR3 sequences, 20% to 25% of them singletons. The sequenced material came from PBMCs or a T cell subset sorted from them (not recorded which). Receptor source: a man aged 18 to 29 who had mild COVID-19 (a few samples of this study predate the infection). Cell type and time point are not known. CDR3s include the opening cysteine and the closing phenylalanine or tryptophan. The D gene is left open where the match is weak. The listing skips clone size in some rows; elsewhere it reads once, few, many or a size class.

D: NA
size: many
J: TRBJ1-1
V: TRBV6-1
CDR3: CASSPGNTEAFF
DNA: TGTGCCAGCAGTCCGGGGAACACTGAAGCTTTCTTT

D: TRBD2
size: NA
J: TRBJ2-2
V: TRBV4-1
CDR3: CASSQAPLAASTGELFF
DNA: TGCGCCAGCAGCCAAGCCCCTCTAGCGGCGTCCACCGGGGAGCTGTTTTTT

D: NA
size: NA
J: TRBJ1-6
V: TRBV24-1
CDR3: CATSGRGDRALHF
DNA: TGTGCCACCAGCGGCCGCGGGGATCGGGCCCTCCACTTT

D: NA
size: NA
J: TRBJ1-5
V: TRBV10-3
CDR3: CAISEVGGSQPQHF
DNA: TGTGCCATCAGTGAGGTGGGGGGAAGTCAGCCCCAGCATTTT

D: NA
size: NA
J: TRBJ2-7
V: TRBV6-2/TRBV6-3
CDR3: CASSSRDRASYEQYF
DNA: TGTGCCAGCAGTTCCCGGGACCGCGCGTCCTACGAGCAGTACTTC

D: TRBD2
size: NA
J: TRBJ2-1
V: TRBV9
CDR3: CASSVTSGGTMTYNEQFF
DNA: TGTGCCAGCAGCGTGACTAGCGGGGGGACCATGACGTACAATGAGCAGTTCTTC

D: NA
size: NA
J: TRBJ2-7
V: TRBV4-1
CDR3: CASSRGRENEQYF
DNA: TGCGCCAGCAGCCGGGGGCGGGAAAACGAGCAGTACTTC

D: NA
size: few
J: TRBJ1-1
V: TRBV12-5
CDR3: CASGSQDTEAFF
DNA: TGTGCTAGTGGTTCTCAGGACACTGAAGCTTTCTTT

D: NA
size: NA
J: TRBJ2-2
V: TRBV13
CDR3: CASSPQGGNTGELFF
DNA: TGTGCCAGCAGCCCCCAAGGGGGGAACACCGGGGAGCTGTTTTTT

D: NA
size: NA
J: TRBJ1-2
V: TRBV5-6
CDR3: CASSLGLTNYGYTF
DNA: TGTGCCAGCAGCTTGGGCCTGACTAACTATGGCTACACCTTC

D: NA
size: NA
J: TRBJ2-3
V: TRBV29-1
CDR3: CSVEEADTQYF
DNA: TGCAGCGTTGAAGAGGCAGATACGCAGTATTTT

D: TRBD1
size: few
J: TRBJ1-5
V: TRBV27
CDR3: CASSLQGGDQPQHF
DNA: TGTGCCAGCAGCCTACAGGGGGGGGATCAGCCCCAGCATTTT

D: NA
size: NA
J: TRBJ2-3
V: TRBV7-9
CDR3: CASGHRRQSTDTQYF
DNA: TGTGCCAGCGGCCATAGGAGACAGAGCACAGATACGCAGTATTTT

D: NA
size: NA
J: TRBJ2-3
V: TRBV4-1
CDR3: CASSQSPGGGPSTDTQYF
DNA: TGCGCCAGCAGCCAAAGCCCTGGCGGGGGCCCTAGCACAGATACGCAGTATTTT

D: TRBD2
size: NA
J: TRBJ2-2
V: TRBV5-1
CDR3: CASSPPWGGSTGELFF
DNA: TGCGCCAGCAGCCCCCCGTGGGGGGGAAGCACCGGGGAGCTGTTTTTT

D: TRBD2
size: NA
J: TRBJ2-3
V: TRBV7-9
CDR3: CASSLRRGGPDTQYF
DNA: TGTGCCAGCAGCCTGCGGCGGGGGGGCCCCGATACGCAGTATTTT

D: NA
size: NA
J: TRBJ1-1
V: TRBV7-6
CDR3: CASSLSPDMNTEAFF
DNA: TGTGCCAGCAGCTTGAGCCCGGACATGAACACTGAAGCTTTCTTT

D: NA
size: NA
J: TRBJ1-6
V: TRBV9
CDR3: CASSVAGGGLSPLHF
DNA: TGTGCCAGCAGCGTAGCTGGCGGGGGACTTTCACCCCTCCACTTT

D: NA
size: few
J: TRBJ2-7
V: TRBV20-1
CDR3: CSARNRALSYEQYF
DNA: TGCAGTGCTAGAAATCGGGCCCTCTCCTACGAGCAGTACTTC

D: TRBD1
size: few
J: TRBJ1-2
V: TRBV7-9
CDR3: CASSPDRVGYTF
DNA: TGTGCCAGCAGCCCAGACAGGGTTGGCTACACCTTC

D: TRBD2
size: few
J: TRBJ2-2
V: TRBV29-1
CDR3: CSVEGLAGLNTGELFF
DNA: TGCAGCGTTGAAGGGCTAGCGGGGTTAAACACCGGGGAGCTGTTTTTT

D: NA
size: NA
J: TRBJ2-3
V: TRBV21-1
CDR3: CPSGGASGGTQYF
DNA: TGCCCCAGCGGGGGTGCCTCAGGTGGTACGCAGTATTTT

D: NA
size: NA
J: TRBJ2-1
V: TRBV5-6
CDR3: CASSLTRDTYNEQFF
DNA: TGTGCCAGCAGCTTGACCCGGGACACGTACAATGAGCAGTTCTTC

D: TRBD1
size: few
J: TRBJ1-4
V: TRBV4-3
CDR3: CASSQKGQGNEKLFF
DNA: TGCGCCAGCAGCCAAAAGGGACAGGGAAATGAAAAACTGTTTTTT